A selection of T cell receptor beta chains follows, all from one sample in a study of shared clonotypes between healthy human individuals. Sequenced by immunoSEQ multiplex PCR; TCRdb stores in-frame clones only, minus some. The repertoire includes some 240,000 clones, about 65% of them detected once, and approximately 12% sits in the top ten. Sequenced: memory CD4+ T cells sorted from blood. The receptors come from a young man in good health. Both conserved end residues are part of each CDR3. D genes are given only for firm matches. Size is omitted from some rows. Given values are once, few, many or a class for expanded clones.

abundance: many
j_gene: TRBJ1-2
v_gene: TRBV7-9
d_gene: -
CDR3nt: TGTGCCAGCAGCTTGGAGGGACTGGGCTACACCTTC
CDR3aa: CASSLEGLGYTF

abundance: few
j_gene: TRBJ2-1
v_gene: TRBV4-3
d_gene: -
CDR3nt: TGCGCCAGCAGCCAAGGCTCAGCGCAGAAGGCCAATGAGCAGTTCTTC
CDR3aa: CASSQGSAQKANEQFF

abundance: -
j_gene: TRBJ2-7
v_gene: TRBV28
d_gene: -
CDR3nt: TGTGCCAGCAGTCTTGGGACTTTGCTCTACGAGCAGTACTTC
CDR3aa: CASSLGTLLYEQYF

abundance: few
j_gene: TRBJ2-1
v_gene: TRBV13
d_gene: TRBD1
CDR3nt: TGTGCCAGCAGCTTAAATAGCAGGGGGCCAACCTCCTACAATGAGCAGTTCTTC
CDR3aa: CASSLNSRGPTSYNEQFF

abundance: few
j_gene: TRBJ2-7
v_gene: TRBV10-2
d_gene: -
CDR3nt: TGCGCCAGCAGTGAGCGGGCCCAGGTGGAGTACTTC
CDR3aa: CASSERAQVEYF

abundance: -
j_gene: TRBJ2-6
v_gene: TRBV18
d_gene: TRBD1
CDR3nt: TGTGCCAGCTCACCAAGGACAGGGGGTGGCTCTGGGGCCAACGTCCTGACTTTC
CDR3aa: CASSPRTGGGSGANVLTF

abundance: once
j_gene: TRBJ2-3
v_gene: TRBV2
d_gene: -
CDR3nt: TGTGCCAGCAGTGAGTTACCCCAGATACGCACGTATTTT
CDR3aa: CASSELPQIRTYF

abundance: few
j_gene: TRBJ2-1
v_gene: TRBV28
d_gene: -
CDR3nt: TGTGCCAGCAGTTTTAACCGGGACGGCTACAATGAGCAGTTCTTC
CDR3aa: CASSFNRDGYNEQFF

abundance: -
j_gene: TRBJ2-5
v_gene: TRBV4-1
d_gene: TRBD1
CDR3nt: TGCGCCAGCAGCCAAAACTCCGGGACAGGGCAAGAGACCCAGTACTTC
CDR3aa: CASSQNSGTGQETQYF

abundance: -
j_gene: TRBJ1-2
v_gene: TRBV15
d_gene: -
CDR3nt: TGTGCCACCAGCAGAGATCATAGGGGTGGCTACACCTTC
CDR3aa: CATSRDHRGGYTF

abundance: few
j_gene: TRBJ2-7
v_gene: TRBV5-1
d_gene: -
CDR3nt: TGCGCCAGCAGCCCGGATAGCCTCGAGCAGTACTTC
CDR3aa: CASSPDSLEQYF

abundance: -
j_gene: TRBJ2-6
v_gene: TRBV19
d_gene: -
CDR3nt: TGTGCCAGTACCCCGCTAGGTGCTGGTGGGGCCAACGTCCTGACTTTC
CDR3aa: CASTPLGAGGANVLTF

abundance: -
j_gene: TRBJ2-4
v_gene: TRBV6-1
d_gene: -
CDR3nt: TGTGCCAGCAGTGGACTACTCGGGGGGCAGGACATTCAGTACTTC
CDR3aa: CASSGLLGGQDIQYF

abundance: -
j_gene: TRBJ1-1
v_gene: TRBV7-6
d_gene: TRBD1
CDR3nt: TGTGCCAGCAATACTCAGGGGGCCACTGAAGCTTTCTTT
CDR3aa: CASNTQGATEAFF

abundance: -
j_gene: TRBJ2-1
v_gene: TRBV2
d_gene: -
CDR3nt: TGTGCCAGCAGTGAGATAATTGGTGAGCAGTTCTTC
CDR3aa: CASSEIIGEQFF

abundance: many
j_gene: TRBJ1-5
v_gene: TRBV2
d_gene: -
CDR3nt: TGTGCCAGCAATGAAGGACAGAACAATCAGCCCCAGCATTTT
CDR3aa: CASNEGQNNQPQHF

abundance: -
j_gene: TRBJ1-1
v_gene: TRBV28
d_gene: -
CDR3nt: TGTGCCAGCAGAATCCCCACCCAGGGTGAAGCTTTCTTT
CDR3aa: CASRIPTQGEAFF

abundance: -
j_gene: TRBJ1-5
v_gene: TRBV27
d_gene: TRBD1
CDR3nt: TGTGCCAGCAGTTTGGACAGGGCAAGTCAGCCCCAGCATTTT
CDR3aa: CASSLDRASQPQHF

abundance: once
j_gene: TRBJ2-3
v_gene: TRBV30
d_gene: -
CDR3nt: TGTGCCTGGAGTCACAGCACAGATACGCAGTATTTT
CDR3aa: CAWSHSTDTQYF

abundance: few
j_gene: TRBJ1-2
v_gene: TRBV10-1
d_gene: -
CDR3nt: TGCGCCAGCGCTTTCGAAAGAGGAGGGCCAAACTTCTATGGCTACACCTTC
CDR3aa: CASAFERGGPNFYGYTF

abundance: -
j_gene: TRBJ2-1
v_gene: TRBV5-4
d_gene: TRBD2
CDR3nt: TGTGCCAGCAGCCCGGGACTAGCGGGAGTCAATGAGCAGTTCTTC
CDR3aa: CASSPGLAGVNEQFF

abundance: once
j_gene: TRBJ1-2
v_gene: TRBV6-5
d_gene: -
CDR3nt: TGTGCCAGCAGTTACCGAAGTGACAGCCGCTATGGCTACACCTTC
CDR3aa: CASSYRSDSRYGYTF

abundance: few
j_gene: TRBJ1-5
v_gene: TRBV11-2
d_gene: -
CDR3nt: TGTGCCAGCAGCTTAGGACCCGCTCAGCCCCAGCATTTT
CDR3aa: CASSLGPAQPQHF

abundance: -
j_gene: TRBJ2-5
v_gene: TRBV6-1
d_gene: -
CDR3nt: TGTGCCAGCAGTGAAGTCCGCAATGCTGTCTCAGGGACCCAGTACTTC
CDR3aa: CASSEVRNAVSGTQYF

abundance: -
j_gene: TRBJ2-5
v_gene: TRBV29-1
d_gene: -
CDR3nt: TGCAGCGTAAGCCGGGCCTCAAGTAGAGAGACCCAGTACTTC
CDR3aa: CSVSRASSRETQYF

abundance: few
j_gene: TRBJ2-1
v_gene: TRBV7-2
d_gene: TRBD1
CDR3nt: TGTGCCAGCCGTCGGCTCGGGACAGGGGGCGCGCGGGAGCAGTTCTTC
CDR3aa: CASRRLGTGGAREQFF

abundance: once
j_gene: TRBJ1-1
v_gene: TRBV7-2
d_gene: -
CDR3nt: TGTGCCAGCAGCTTATCCGTACAGAACACTGAAGCTTTCTTT
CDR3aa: CASSLSVQNTEAFF

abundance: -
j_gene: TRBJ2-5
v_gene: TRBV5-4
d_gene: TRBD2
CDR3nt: TGTGCCAGCAGCAACCCTAGCGGGATGGAACAAGAGACCCAGTACTTC
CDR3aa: CASSNPSGMEQETQYF